A selection of T cell receptor beta chains follows, all from one sample in a study of T-cell memory formation after mild COVID-19. Each CDR3 protein gets one entry after TCRdb re-called the 5' RACE reads with MiXCR. Of 550,000 to 700,000 distinct CDR3 sequences in the sample, roughly 17% were seen once. The sample comprised PBMCs or a T cell subset sorted from them (not recorded which). All receptors derive from an adult woman who had mild COVID-19 (a few samples of this study predate the infection). Cell type and time point are not known. Both conserved end residues are part of each CDR3. D genes are given only for firm matches. Size is stated for part of the rows, as once, few or many counts, or as a class when the clone is expanded.

V	J	D	size	CDR3	DNA
TRBV7-9	TRBJ2-7	.	.	CASSPKGGVSYEQYF	TGTGCCAGCAGCCCTAAGGGGGGGGTCTCCTACGAGCAGTACTTC
TRBV25-1	TRBJ1-2	TRBD1	once	CASSEYMTGDYGYTF	TGTGCCAGCAGTGAATACATGACAGGGGACTATGGCTACACCTTC
TRBV12-3/TRBV12-4	TRBJ2-7	.	few	CASNLRGSSPYEQYF	TGTGCCAGCAACCTAAGGGGGAGTTCGCCCTACGAGCAGTACTTC
TRBV4-3	TRBJ2-1	TRBD2	.	CASSHGREGYEQFF	TGCGCCAGCAGCCATGGGCGGGAGGGTTATGAGCAGTTCTTC
TRBV27	TRBJ2-2	.	.	CASSVKVYAGELFF	TGTGCCAGCAGTGTCAAGGTTTACGCCGGGGAGCTGTTTTTT
TRBV27	TRBJ2-1	TRBD2	few	CASSTSGTTYNEQFF	TGTGCCAGCAGTACCTCCGGGACTACCTACAATGAGCAGTTCTTC
TRBV7-6	TRBJ2-5	.	few	CASSSSLGGGRETQYF	TGTGCCAGCAGCTCCTCTCTCGGGGGAGGCCGAGAGACCCAGTACTTC
TRBV9	TRBJ2-7	.	.	CASSVDPQAHEQYF	TGTGCCAGCAGCGTAGATCCTCAGGCCCACGAGCAGTACTTC
TRBV12-3/TRBV12-4	TRBJ2-5	TRBD2	many	CASSFGGEETQYF	TGTGCCAGCAGTTTTGGGGGGGAAGAGACCCAGTACTTC
TRBV7-3	TRBJ2-3	TRBD2	.	CASSSYSGGPTDTQYF	TGTGCCAGCAGCTCTTATAGCGGGGGGCCCACAGATACGCAGTATTTT
TRBV6-2/TRBV6-3	TRBJ2-1	TRBD2	few	CASSYPAWLLAGRNEQFF	TGTGCCAGCAGTTACCCCGCGTGGTTGCTAGCGGGACGCAATGAGCAGTTCTTC
TRBV5-1	TRBJ1-1	TRBD1	few	CASSPKWMGQRNTEAFF	TGCGCCAGCAGCCCAAAATGGATGGGACAGAGGAACACTGAAGCTTTCTTT